Included here is one T cell receptor (beta chain) sequence, with context. This sample is part of a study of blood T cell repertoires in COVID-19. Trimming took 6 bases from V and 5 from J; bases not matched to a gene: 10. Germline V gene data show CDR1 as SNHLY and CDR2 as FYNNEI. CDR3 length equals 15 residues. Profiled with immunoSEQ multiplex PCR; TCRdb holds only in-frame clones, not every one. The table shows almost 300,000 clones, with under 90% occurring only once. V and J are TRBV2 and TRBJ2-3; 8 bases line up with TRBD2. Source material: peripheral blood. The sequence was collected from a woman aged 25-40 years with COVID-19, enrolled during active disease. The CDR3 spells CASRGDGGAIDTQYF. CDR3 bases: TGTGCCAGCAGGGGAGACGGGGGGGCGATAGATACGCAGTATTTT.